Given below is one T cell receptor (beta chain) in context. No antigen is known for it. The data derive from a study of STAT3 mutations in large granular lymphocyte leukemia. Looking at the study overall: Among longitudinally sequenced T-LGLL patients, roughly half had canonical activating STAT3 mutations detected. Roughly 42% of treated T-LGLL patients showed hematologic response to immunosuppression. Broader study findings: Every T-cell large granular lymphocyte leukemia patient had at least one immunodominant TCR beta clonotype. Differing intervals and regimens complicate linking therapy response to clone burden. Some patients had persisting codominant clonotypes that could mask small clones.

TCRdb's table, derived via immunoSEQ multiplex PCR, lists solely in-frame clones and lacks some. The sample has 1,500 or so clones; around 63% are singletons. The sequencing input was peripheral blood mononuclear cells. This sequence originates from a woman in her 70s with T-cell large granular lymphocyte leukemia. Some clones in this sample may be carry-over from other donors' samples.

The CDR3 loop is CASSLVAGVIEQFF. CDR3 coding DNA: TGTGCCAGCAGCCTGGTGGCGGGAGTTATTGAGCAGTTCTTC. The chain joins TRBV5-7 to TRBJ2-1, with 7 positions matching TRBD2. TRBV5-7 is placed among ORFs of uncertain function. CDR3 length: 14 amino acids. The V gene end was trimmed by 4 bases and the J gene end by 9 bases; junction bases not matched to a gene: 10.